The 22 T cell receptor beta chains in this list originate from one sample, sequenced in a study of T-cell memory formation after mild COVID-19. Each CDR3 protein gets one entry after TCRdb re-called the 5' RACE reads with MiXCR. The profile shows about half a million distinct CDR3 sequences, about 20% of them singletons. Sequenced sample: PBMCs or a T cell subset sorted from them (not recorded which). The receptor set was obtained from an adult woman who had mild COVID-19 (a few samples of this study predate the infection). Cell type and time point are not known.

This clonotype has more than one count but fewer than ten. The genes are TRBV20-1 and TRBJ2-2; 12 bases agree with TRBD2. V trimming: 0 bases; J trimming: 7 bases; junction bases outside the gene matches: 3. From germline, CDR1 is DFQATT and CDR2 SNEGSKA (reference sequence). This CDR3 contains 15 residues. The CDR3 protein is CSARDPTSGSGELFF. CDR3 bases: TGCAGTGCTAGAGATCCGACTAGCGGGAGCGGGGAGCTGTTTTTT.

The rearrangement uses TRBV18 and TRBJ1-1, with 7 positions matching TRBD1. This CDR3 spans 15 amino acids. Germline values: CDR1 KGHSH, CDR2 LQKENI. V lost 3 bases, J lost 2 bases, and 6 bases stayed unmatched. The CDR3 loop reads CASSPQGQFNTEAFF. CDR3 sequence (DNA): TGTGCCAGCTCACCTCAGGGACAGTTTAACACTGAAGCTTTCTTT. Full variable domain (outside the CDR3, taken from reference TRBV18 and TRBJ1-1): NAGVMQNPRHLVRRRGQEARLRCSPMKGHSHVYWYRQLPEEGLKFMVYLQKENIIDESGMPKERFSAEFPKEGPSILRIQQVVRGDSAAYFCASSPQGQFNTEAFFGQGTRLTVV.

This clonotype was found a few times. The chain joins TRBV29-1 to TRBJ1-1; TRBD1 agrees at 8 bases. CDR1 is SQVTM, CDR2 ANQGSEA, per germline. V was clipped by 4 bases and J by 1 base; unmatched bases: 2. The length of the CDR3 is 13 residues. The CDR3 DNA follows: TGCAGCGTTGGCAGGGGGCAGAACACTGAAGCTTTCTTT. Protein: CSVGRGQNTEAFF.

This clonotype appeared a few times. The chain has TRBV20-1 and TRBJ1-5, with D unresolved. V lost 0 bases, J lost 0 bases, and 6 bases lay in between. Germline CDR1 reads DFQATT; CDR2 reads SNEGSKA (reference sequence). The CDR3 has 14 residues. CDR3 residues: CSARERISNQPQHF. The CDR3, as DNA: TGCAGTGCTAGAGAGCGGATTAGCAATCAGCCCCAGCATTTT.

This clonotype was picked up a small number of times. The rearrangement links TRBV5-1 to TRBJ1-1; maybe TRBD1 (5 bases). This CDR3 spans 16 amino acids. Germline-derived CDR1 and CDR2 are SGHRS and YFSETQ. V lost 3 bases and J lost 0, with 15 bases in between. CDR3 sequence (DNA): TGCGCCAGCAGCTCCTCCCCGGGACTGCTGAACACTGAAGCTTTCTTT. Its translation is CASSSSPGLLNTEAFF.

The chain carries TRBV29-1 and TRBJ2-5; D is undetermined. The CDR3 runs to 13 residues. Germline loops: CDR1 SQVTM, CDR2 ANQGSEA. V lost 1 base and J 0 bases, leaving 6 bases between the germline ends. The CDR3 spells CSVEGANQETQYF. CDR3 in DNA: TGCAGCGTTGAAGGGGCCAACCAAGAGACCCAGTACTTC.

The gene calls are TRBV20-1 and TRBJ2-7; D is perhaps TRBD2 (5 bases). V was shortened by 6 bases and J by 7 bases, with 13 bases between the two germline ends. CDR1 and CDR2 from the germline V gene are DFQATT and SNEGSKA (reference sequence). The CDR3 runs to 11 residues. CDR3 nucleotide sequence: TGCAGTGCCAAACGGGGAGCGGAGCAGTACTTC. As protein: CSAKRGAEQYF.

This clonotype was picked up a small number of times. V usage is TRBV4-3 and J usage is TRBJ1-2; D ambiguous. Germline loops: CDR1 LGHNA, CDR2 YSLEER. This CDR3 has 18 amino acids. Trimming shortened V by 1 base and J by 0 bases, and 18 bases separated the two germline ends. The CDR3 loop is CASSQVAGKGSPNYGYTF. CDR3 nucleotide sequence: TGCGCCAGCAGCCAAGTTGCGGGCAAGGGAAGCCCTAACTATGGCTACACCTTC.

This clonotype showed up just a few times. The V call is TRBV7-6, the J call TRBJ2-7; D might be TRBD1 (5 bases). Trimming cost V 4 bases and J 2 bases, with 12 bases left between them. This CDR3 comprises 14 residues. Germline assignment: CDR1 SGHVS and CDR2 FNYEAQ. The CDR3 reads CASSWTLEPYEQYF. The CDR3 nucleotides are TGTGCCAGCAGCTGGACACTCGAGCCCTACGAGCAGTACTTC. Drawing the rest from reference TRBV7-6 and TRBJ2-7, the complete variable domain is GAGVSQSPRYKVTKRGQDVALRCDPISGHVSLYWYRQALGQGPEFLTYFNYEAQQDKSGLPNDRFSAERPEGSISTLTIQRTEQRDSAMYRCASSWTLEPYEQYFGPGTRLTVT.

This clonotype was detected only once. The V call is TRBV29-1, the J call TRBJ1-4; tentative D call: TRBD1 (6 bases). CDR3 length: 13 amino acids. CDR1 is SQVTM and CDR2 is ANQGSEA in the germline V gene. Trimming cost V 4 bases and J 8 bases, with 14 bases left between them. CDR3 region: CSVAPQGTEKLFF. CDR3 bases: TGCAGCGTTGCCCCACAGGGTACAGAAAAACTGTTTTTT.

The chain employs TRBV21-1 and TRBJ2-7; TRBD1 is the table's D call, not checked against the DNA. TRBV21-1 is annotated as a pseudogene. CDR3 length equals 18 residues. CDR3: CASSPRTGSIFGSYEQYF. Written as DNA, the CDR3 is TGTGCCAGCAGCCCTCGGACAGGCTCGATCTTCGGCTCCTACGAGCAGTACTTC.

This clonotype was found a few times. V is TRBV13 and J is TRBJ2-7, with D tentatively TRBD1 or TRBD2 (5 bases each). Germline CDR1 is PRHDT and CDR2 is FYEKMQ (reference sequence). V lost 4 bases to trimming and J lost 6 bases, with 19 bases between them. CDR3 length equals 15 residues. The CDR3 DNA is TGTGCCAGCAGCTCAGGATTGGGGGTGAGAGGCGAGCAGTACTTC. Translated, it gives CASSSGLGVRGEQYF.

V is TRBV5-6 and J is TRBJ2-7; the D is unclear. The CDR3 totals 14 residues. Trimming shortened V by 3 bases and J by 0 bases, and 10 bases separated the two germline ends. Germline loops: CDR1 SGHDT, CDR2 YYEEEE. This chain's CDR3 is CASSWGGDSYEQYF. CDR3 in DNA: TGTGCCAGCAGCTGGGGTGGGGACTCCTACGAGCAGTACTTC. The entire variable domain, with the rest obtained from reference TRBV5-6 and TRBJ2-7, is as follows: DAGVTQSPTHLIKTRGQQVTLRCSPKSGHDTVSWYQQALGQGPQFIFQYYEEEERQRGNFPDRFSGHQFPNYSSELNVNALLLGDSALYLCASSWGGDSYEQYFGPGTRLTVT.

The chain joins TRBV4-3 to TRBJ2-3, with D possibly TRBD1 on 6 matching bases. This CDR3 region has 16 residues. Per germline, CDR1 LGHNA and CDR2 YSLEER. Trimming took off 4 bases at V and 6 bases at J, with 20 bases between the two ends. This chain's CDR3 is CASSPFDRPPWDTQYF. The DNA of the CDR3 is TGCGCCAGCAGCCCTTTTGACAGGCCTCCCTGGGATACGCAGTATTTT.

This clonotype was found a few times. The chain carries TRBV24-1 and TRBJ2-3; 7 bases are a match to TRBD2. Trimming removed 9 bases from V and 0 bases from J; junction bases left unmatched: 8. The CDR3 contains 15 residues. Germline assignment: CDR1 KGHDR and CDR2 SFDVKD. The CDR3 region has the DNA TGTGCCACCTCTCCGGGAGGCTCTAGCACAGATACGCAGTATTTT. It codes for CATSPGGSSTDTQYF.

The chain uses TRBV6-5 and TRBJ2-7; D gene uncertain. Trimming took 2 bases from V and 3 from J, leaving 11 bases between them. The CDR3 consists of 14 residues. Germline assignment: CDR1 MNHEY and CDR2 SVGAGI. CDR3 amino acids: CASSYGDAYYEQYF. As DNA, the CDR3 is TGTGCCAGCAGTTACGGCGACGCTTACTACGAGCAGTACTTC.

In this sample, this clonotype turned up many times. The genes are TRBV12-3 or TRBV12-4 and TRBJ1-4, with D possibly being TRBD1 (6 bases). Trimming pared 6 bases from V and 6 bases from J, leaving 11 bases between. The CDR3 loop spans 13 amino acids. In DNA form, the CDR3 reads TGTGCCAGCAGCCACCACAGGGATGAAAAACTGTTTTTT. As protein: CASSHHRDEKLFF.

V usage is TRBV5-1 and J usage is TRBJ1-2, with D possibly being TRBD1 (5 bases). The germline V gene has CDR1 SGHRS and CDR2 YFSETQ. V lost 3 bases and J lost 5, with 14 bases in between. The CDR3 covers 14 residues. CDR3 nucleotides: TGCGCCAGCAGCTCGTACTCGGGGGGATATGGCTACACCTTC. Encoded protein: CASSSYSGGYGYTF.

This clonotype was recorded a few times. The rearrangement uses TRBV3-1 and TRBJ2-3; a weak D match, TRBD2 (6 bases). The CDR3 covers 14 residues. The ends were cut back, 5 bases at V and 6 bases at J, with 15 bases in the middle. Germline CDR1 LGHDT, CDR2 YNNKEL (reference sequence). The CDR3 nucleotides read TGTGCCAGCAGCTACGGGCTTCGGGAGGATACGCAGTATTTT. Protein product: CASSYGLREDTQYF.

This clonotype was counted once. The rearrangement links TRBV9 to TRBJ2-3; D may be TRBD2 (6 bases). Germline values: CDR1 SGDLS, CDR2 YYNGEE. This CDR3 spans 15 amino acids. The V and J ends lost 1 base and 3 bases respectively, with 12 bases between them. The CDR3 coding sequence is TGTGCCAGCAGCGTACTCTTACTAGCTACAGATACGCAGTATTTT. It yields the protein CASSVLLLATDTQYF.

The table lists this clonotype with a count of one. V is TRBV7-8 and J is TRBJ2-7; 7 bases are a match to TRBD1. Germline-derived CDR1 and CDR2 are SGHVS and FQNEAQ. This CDR3 is 16 amino acids long. J was trimmed by 3 bases and V by 0 bases; bases with no gene match: 8. In nucleotides, the CDR3 is TGTGCCAGCAGCTTAGCGACGTCAGGGGGAAGCTACGAGCAGTACTTC. Its protein product is CASSLATSGGSYEQYF.

The rearrangement joins TRBV29-1 to TRBJ2-3, with 7 bases matching TRBD1. This CDR3 has 16 amino acids. Germline CDR1 and CDR2: SQVTM and ANQGSEA. V gave up 0 bases and J gave up 0 bases; unmatched junction bases: 6. CDR3 protein: CSVEEGTGASTDTQYF. In DNA form, the CDR3 reads TGCAGCGTTGAAGAGGGCACAGGGGCGAGCACAGATACGCAGTATTTT.